The rows below give T cell receptor beta chains drawn from one sample of a study of blood T cell repertoires in COVID-19. Clones were read by immunoSEQ multiplex PCR, and TCRdb kept only the in-frame ones, dropping some. The data hold more than 90,000 clones, with less than 85% observed a single time. Sequenced input: peripheral blood. These TCRs come from a man older than 75 with acute or convalescent COVID-19. Both conserved end residues are part of each CDR3. A D gene is named only where the DNA matches it firmly.

cdr3_length v_call d_call cdr3_aa
14 TRBV6-5 TRBD1 CASSLPGQSYEQYF
16 TRBV14 NA CASSQDERPYTGELFF
14 TRBV7-9 NA CASSPNDKLSPLHF
16 TRBV5-4 TRBD1 CASSGIDRGPNNEQFF
14 TRBV21-1 NA CASSNWREGNEQYF
15 TRBV6-1 TRBD1 CASSELQGSGNTIYF
16 TRBV5-1 TRBD1 CASSPGQGAPNYGYTF
15 TRBV28 TRBD1 CASSLSYRGANEQFF
17 TRBV18 NA CASSPRSQVSSGNTIYF
14 TRBV10-3 TRBD1 CAISERQGREKLFF
15 TRBV16 TRBD2 CASSSTSGTYNEQFF
14 TRBV25-1 NA CASRTTSRYNEQFF
18 TRBV13 TRBD1 CASSLDPRAGGWGTEAFF
12 TRBV5-6 NA CASSTDRADYTF
15 TRBV11-1 TRBD1 CASRRQGVGQETQYF
15 TRBV4-2 NA CASSREERGTDTQYF
16 TRBV3-1/TRBV3-2 TRBD1 CASSQTGQGPTRPQHF